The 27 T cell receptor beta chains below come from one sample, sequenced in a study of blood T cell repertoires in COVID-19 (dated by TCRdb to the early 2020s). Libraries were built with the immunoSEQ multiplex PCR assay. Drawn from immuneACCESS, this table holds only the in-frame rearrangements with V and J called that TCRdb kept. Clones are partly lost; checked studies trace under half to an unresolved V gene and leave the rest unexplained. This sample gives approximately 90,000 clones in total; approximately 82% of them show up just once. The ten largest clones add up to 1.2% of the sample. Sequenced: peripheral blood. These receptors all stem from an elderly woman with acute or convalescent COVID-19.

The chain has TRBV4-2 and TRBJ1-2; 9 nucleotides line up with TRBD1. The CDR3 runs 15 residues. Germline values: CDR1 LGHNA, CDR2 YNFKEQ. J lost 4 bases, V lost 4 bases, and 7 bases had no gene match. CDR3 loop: CASSPGDRATYGYTF. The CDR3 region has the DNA TGTGCCAGCAGCCCCGGGGACAGGGCGACCTATGGCTACACCTTC.

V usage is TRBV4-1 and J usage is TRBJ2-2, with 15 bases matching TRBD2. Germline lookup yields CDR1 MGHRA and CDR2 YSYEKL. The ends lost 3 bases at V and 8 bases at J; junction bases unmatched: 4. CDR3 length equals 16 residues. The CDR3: CASSQEGLAGGGELFF. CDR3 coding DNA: TGCGCCAGCAGCCAGGAGGGACTAGCGGGGGGAGGGGAGCTGTTTTTT.

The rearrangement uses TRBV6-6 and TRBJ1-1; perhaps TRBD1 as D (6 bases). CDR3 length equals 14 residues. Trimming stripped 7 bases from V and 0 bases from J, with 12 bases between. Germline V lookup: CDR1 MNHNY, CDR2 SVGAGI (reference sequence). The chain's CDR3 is CASIQGLMNTEAFF. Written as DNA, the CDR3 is TGTGCCAGCATTCAGGGGCTAATGAACACTGAAGCTTTCTTT.

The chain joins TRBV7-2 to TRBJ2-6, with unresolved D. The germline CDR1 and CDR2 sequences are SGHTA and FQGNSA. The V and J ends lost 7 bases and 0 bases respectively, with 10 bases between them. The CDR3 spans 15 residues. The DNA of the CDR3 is TGTGCCAGCACCGTAGAGGTCTCTGGGGCCAACGTCCTGACTTTC. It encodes CASTVEVSGANVLTF.

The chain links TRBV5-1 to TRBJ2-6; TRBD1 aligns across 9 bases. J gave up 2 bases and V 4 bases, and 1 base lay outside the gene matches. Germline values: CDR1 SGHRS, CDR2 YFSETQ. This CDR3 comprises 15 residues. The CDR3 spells CASSRTGAGANVLTF. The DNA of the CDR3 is TGCGCCAGCAGCCGGACAGGGGCTGGGGCCAACGTCCTGACTTTC.

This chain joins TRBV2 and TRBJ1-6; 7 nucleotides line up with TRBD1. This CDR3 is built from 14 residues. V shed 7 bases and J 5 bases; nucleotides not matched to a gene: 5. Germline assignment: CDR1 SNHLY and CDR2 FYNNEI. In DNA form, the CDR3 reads TGTGCCAGCATAGGACAGGATGATAATTCACCCCTCCACTTT. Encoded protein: CASIGQDDNSPLHF.

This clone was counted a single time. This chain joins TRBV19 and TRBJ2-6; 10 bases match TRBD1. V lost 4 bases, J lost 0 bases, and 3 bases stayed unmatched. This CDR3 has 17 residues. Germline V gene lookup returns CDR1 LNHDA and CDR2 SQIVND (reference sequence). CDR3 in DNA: TGTGCCAGTAGTACCCGGACAGGGGGCTCTGGGGCCAACGTCCTGACTTTC. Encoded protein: CASSTRTGGSGANVLTF.

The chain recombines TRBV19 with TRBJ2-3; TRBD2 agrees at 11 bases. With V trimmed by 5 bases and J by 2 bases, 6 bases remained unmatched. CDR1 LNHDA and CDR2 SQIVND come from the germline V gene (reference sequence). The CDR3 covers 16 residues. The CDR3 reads CASSSRLAGYTDTQYF. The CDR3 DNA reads TGTGCCAGTAGTTCTCGACTAGCGGGATACACAGATACGCAGTATTTT.

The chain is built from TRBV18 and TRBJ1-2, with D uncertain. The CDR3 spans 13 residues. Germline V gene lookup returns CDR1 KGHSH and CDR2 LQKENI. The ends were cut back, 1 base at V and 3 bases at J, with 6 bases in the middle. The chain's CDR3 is CASSPQSDYGYTF. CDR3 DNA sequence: TGTGCCAGCTCACCACAGTCAGACTATGGCTACACCTTC.

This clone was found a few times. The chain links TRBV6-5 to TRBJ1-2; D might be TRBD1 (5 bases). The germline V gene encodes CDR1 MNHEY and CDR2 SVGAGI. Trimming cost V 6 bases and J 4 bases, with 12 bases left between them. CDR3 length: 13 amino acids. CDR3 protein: CASSLQGSYGYTF. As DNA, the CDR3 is TGTGCCAGCAGCCTTCAGGGATCCTATGGCTACACCTTC.

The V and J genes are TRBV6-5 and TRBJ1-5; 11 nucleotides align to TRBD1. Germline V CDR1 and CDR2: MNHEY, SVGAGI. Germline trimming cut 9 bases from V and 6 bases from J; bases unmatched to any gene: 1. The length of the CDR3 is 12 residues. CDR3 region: CASGTGGQPQHF. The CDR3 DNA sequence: TGTGCCAGTGGGACAGGGGGTCAGCCCCAGCATTTT.

The CDR3 loop is CASSFWTERGYTF. The CDR3 DNA is TGTGCCAGCAGCTTTTGGACAGAACGAGGCTACACCTTC. The rearrangement links TRBV5-5 to TRBJ1-2, with D tentatively TRBD1 (6 bases). Looked up from germline, CDR1 is SGHKS and CDR2 is YYEKEE (reference sequence). The CDR3 runs to 13 residues. Trimming shortened V by 2 bases and J by 8 bases, and 13 bases separated the two germline ends.

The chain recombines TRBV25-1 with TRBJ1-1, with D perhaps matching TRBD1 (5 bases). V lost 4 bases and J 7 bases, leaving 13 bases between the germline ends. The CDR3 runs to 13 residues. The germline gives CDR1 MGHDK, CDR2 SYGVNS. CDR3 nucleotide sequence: TGTGCCAGCAGTGGCCCAGTCAGGGTTGAAGCTTTCTTT. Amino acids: CASSGPVRVEAFF.

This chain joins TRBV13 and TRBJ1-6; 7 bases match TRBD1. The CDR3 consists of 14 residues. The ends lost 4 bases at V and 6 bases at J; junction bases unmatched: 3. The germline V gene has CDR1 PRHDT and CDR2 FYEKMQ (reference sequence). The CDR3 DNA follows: TGTGCCAGCAGCTCCGGGACAGCTAATTCACCCCTCCACTTT. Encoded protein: CASSSGTANSPLHF.

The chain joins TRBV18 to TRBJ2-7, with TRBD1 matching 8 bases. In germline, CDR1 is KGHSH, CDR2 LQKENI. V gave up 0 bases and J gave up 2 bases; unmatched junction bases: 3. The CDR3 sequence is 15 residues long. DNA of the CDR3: TGTGCCAGCTCACCACCATCCAGGGGGCCCTACGAGCAGTACTTC. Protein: CASSPPSRGPYEQYF.

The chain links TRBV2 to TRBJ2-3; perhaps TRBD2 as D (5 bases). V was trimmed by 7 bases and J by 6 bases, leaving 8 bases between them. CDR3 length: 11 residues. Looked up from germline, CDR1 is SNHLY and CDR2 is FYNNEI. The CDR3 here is CASKLADTQYF. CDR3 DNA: TGTGCCAGCAAATTAGCGGATACGCAGTATTTT.

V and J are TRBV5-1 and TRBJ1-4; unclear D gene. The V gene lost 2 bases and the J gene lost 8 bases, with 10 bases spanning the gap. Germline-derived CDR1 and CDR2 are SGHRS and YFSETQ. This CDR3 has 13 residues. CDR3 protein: CASSLKGGEKLFF. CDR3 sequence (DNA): TGCGCCAGCAGCTTAAAGGGAGGGGAAAAACTGTTTTTT.

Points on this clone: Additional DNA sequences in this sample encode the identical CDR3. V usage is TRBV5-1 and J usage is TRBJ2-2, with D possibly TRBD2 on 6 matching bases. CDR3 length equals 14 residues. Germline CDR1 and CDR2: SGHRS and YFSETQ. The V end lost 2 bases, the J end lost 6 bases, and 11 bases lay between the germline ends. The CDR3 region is CASSLLGEAGELFF. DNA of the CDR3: TGCGCCAGCAGCTTATTAGGGGAGGCCGGGGAGCTGTTTTTT. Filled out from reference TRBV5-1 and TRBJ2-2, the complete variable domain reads KAGVTQTPRYLIKTRGQQVTLSCSPISGHRSVSWYQQTPGQGLQFLFEYFSETQRNKGNFPGRFSGRQFSNSRSEMNVSTLELGDSALYLCASSLLGEAGELFFGEGSRLTVL.

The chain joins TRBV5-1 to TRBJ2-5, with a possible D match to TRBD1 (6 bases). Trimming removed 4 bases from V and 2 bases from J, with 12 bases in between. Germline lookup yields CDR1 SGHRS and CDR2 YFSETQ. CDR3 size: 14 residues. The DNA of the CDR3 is TGCGCCAGCAGCATCCAGGGGTCGCAAGAGACCCAGTACTTC. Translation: CASSIQGSQETQYF.

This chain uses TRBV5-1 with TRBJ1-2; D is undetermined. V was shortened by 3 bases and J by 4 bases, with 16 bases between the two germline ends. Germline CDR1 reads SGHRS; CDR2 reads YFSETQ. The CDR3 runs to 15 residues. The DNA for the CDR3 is TGCGCCAGCAGCTCAAACTTCGGCCCGGGCTATGGCTACACCTTC. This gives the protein CASSSNFGPGYGYTF. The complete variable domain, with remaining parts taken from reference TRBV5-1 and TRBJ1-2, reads KAGVTQTPRYLIKTRGQQVTLSCSPISGHRSVSWYQQTPGQGLQFLFEYFSETQRNKGNFPGRFSGRQFSNSRSEMNVSTLELGDSALYLCASSSNFGPGYGYTFGSGTRLTVV.

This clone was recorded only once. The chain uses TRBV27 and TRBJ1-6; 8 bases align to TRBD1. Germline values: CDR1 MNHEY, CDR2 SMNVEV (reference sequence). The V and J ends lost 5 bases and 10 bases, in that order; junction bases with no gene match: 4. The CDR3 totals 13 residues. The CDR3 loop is CASSPGGPSPLHF. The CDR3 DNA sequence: TGTGCCAGCAGTCCAGGGGGCCCATCACCCCTCCACTTT.

CDR3 sequence: CASSNRQGWAGELFF. The CDR3 bases are TGTGCCAGCAGTAACAGACAGGGGTGGGCCGGGGAGCTGTTTTTT. The chain couples TRBV6-5 to TRBJ2-2, with 8 bases identical to TRBD1. CDR1 MNHEY and CDR2 SVGAGI come from the germline V gene. Trimming took 5 bases from V and 6 from J; bases not matched to a gene: 8. This CDR3 is built from 15 residues.

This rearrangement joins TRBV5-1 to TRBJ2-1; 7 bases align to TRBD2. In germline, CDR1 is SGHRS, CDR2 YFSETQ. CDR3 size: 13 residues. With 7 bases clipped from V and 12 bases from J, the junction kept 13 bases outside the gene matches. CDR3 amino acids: CASQGVAGTGQFF. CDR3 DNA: TGCGCCAGCCAAGGAGTAGCGGGTACGGGGCAGTTCTTC.

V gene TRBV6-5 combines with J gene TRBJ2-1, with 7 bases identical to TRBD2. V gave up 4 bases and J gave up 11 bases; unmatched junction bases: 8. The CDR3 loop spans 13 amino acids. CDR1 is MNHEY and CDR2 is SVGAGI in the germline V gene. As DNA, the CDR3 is TGTGCCAGCAGTTTCTTGGCGGGGGATAAGCAGTTCTTC. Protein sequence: CASSFLAGDKQFF.

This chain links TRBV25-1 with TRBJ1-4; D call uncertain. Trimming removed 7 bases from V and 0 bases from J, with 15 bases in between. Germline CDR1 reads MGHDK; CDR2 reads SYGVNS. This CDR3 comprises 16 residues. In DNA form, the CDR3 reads TGTGCCAGCATTACTCCCAACCAAGCAACTAATGAAAAACTGTTTTTT. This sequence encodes CASITPNQATNEKLFF.

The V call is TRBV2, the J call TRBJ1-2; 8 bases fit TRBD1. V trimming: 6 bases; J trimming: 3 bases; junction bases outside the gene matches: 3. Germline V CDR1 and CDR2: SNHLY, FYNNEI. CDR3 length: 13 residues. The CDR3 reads CASSRQGHYGYTF. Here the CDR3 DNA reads TGTGCCAGCAGCCGACAGGGGCACTATGGCTACACCTTC.

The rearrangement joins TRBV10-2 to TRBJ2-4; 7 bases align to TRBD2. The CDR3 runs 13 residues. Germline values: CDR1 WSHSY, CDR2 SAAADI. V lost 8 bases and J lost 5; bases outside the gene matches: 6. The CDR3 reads CASRGTNENIQYF. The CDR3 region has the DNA TGCGCCAGCCGAGGGACTAACGAAAACATTCAGTACTTC.